This TCR beta chain was recovered during a study of cytomegalovirus exposure and HLA in healthy donors (dated by TCRdb to about 2017). Notes on the research overall: In an earlier analysis of 587 of the donors, 250 to 350 Gb of sequence data and some 100 million unique TCR beta sequences from about 190 million T cells were reported. Using immunosequencing, the study profiled T cell repertoires from roughly 650 subjects and related those repertoires to cytomegalovirus serostatus. Four to six DR-DQ haplotypes were handled as single units for association and clustering, since linkage in the cohort was strong. The genetic ancestry cluster associated with self-reported Caucasian donors included 81% of the roughly 400 genotyped donors. In a later analysis, previously published TCR beta repertoires from fewer than 750 donors were re-analyzed and high-resolution HLA genotyping was added so that TCR occurrence patterns could be studied. An earlier analysis of several hundred of the donors applied high-throughput TCR beta sequencing to assess whether each TCR beta V gene segment acted as functional or pseudogenic. Donor age, sex, ethnicity and CMV serostatus were collected together with the repertoire data. A later genetic analysis took genome-wide SNP genotypes for about 55% of the 666 donors and used that subset as a discovery cohort. In the later analysis, no new phenotypic data were used to find candidate immune exposures; instead, reliance was placed on TCR beta sequences and their occurrence across donors. Approximately 310 gigabases of sequencing data and around 80 million unique TCR sequences made up an early release that covered approximately 700 HLA-typed donors. Every repertoire in the discovery cohort had been generated on one and the same sequencing platform. The study combined high-throughput TCR immunosequencing, statistical association of individual TCRs with disease status, and machine learning to predict cytomegalovirus infection status. The number of donors typed differed by locus, with roughly 629-640 for A, B, C, DRB1 and DQB1, more than 500 for DQA1, 600 to 610 for DPA1, and approximately 470 for DPB1. Along with the roughly 700-subject first cohort, a separate validation cohort of some 130 different subjects was used. Class I and class II HLA loci were covered by the typing at four-digit resolution. The study was designed to test whether signatures of past pathogen exposure could be identified by cataloging public T cell receptors. On average, 235,054 unique TCR beta nucleotide sequences were sequenced per donor among a few hundred genotyped donors of the cohort, with 15% to 20% of those sequences being non-productive.

Here is what the overall study found, with its caveats: The classifier was reported to diagnose cytomegalovirus status with high specificity and sensitivity in both the original and validation cohorts. A cluster of highly shared sequence variants was judged likely to be a technical artifact of the sequencing pipeline. When HLA alleles, especially DR and DQ, strongly co-occurred, TCR associations were difficult to assign to individual alleles. A further reported finding was that TCR beta sequences accurately predicted the HLA-A and HLA-B alleles for most subjects in the first cohort. Compared with the approximately 670-donor mean, donors in an Asian-associated ancestry cluster had fewer N-insertions in productive TCRs, according to a later genetic analysis. In vitro tests confirmed that a few of the cytomegalovirus-associated TCR beta chains recognize cytomegalovirus antigens. HLA typing was unavailable for some donors at each locus, so association tests used only the typed subset. Most TCR sequences were seen in very few donors, while some public TCRs were found in many individuals. Only TCR beta chains were sequenced in this cohort, and the absence of alpha or paired-chain data limited detectable features. The 87-base-pair reads could not distinguish some IMGT-functional V segments, including TRBV6-2 and TRBV6-3, so those segments were excluded. The only immune exposure information available for the cohort was CMV serostatus. In a later analysis, HLA-associated TCR beta chains showed more clonal expansion and lower generation probabilities than non-associated chains that were equally common. An earlier analysis of 587 of the donors showed that most TCR beta V segments appeared in productive rearrangements either about 87% or about 30% of the time, which broadly matched IMGT annotations. The study listed around 160 TCR beta chains as associated with cytomegalovirus. It was suggested by the authors that the approach could potentially be generalized to other disease states and immunological phenotypes. Correlated functional status among segregating V segments might be attributable to linkage disequilibrium, but an unknown experimental factor could not be ruled out. An association between a missense DCLRE1C variant and V-gene and J-gene trimming of TCR beta chains was found in a later genetic analysis and replicated in an independent cohort. In a later analysis, most CMV-associated TCR beta chains were found to appear HLA-restricted, with HLA associations seemingly driven largely by CMV exposure. A later analysis reported that several top co-occurrence clusters appeared linked to parvovirus B19, influenza, CMV and Epstein-Barr virus. In a later analysis, the rate of TCR association differed among HLA loci, with DRB1 alleles having the most associated TCRs and HLA-C alleles having the fewest. The earlier analysis of about 600 of the donors excluded 15 to 20 rarely observed V segments, including chromosome 9 orphons, because counts were too low. Specific HLA alleles were associated with roughly 16,000 TCR beta sequences at a false discovery rate of 0.05 in a later analysis. The presence/absence analyses assumed that sequencing depth was roughly uniform across donors, and that assumption may not be true.

Note on this clone: Its antigen is still unknown. No much larger clonotype is one base removed from it; base qualities were not supplied.

The CDR3 measures 14 amino acids from cysteine to phenylalanine. The DNA shown is the 42-base CDR3, in frame from base 1. Compared with germline, V lacks 5 bases and J lacks 2 bases; bases without a gene match: 6. Taken from the germline V gene, the CDR1 and CDR2 loops are MNHNS and SASEGT. The library was generated by the immunoSEQ multiplex PCR assay. For the multiplex PCR, a mixture combining 60 forward primers for TCR Vbeta segments and 13 reverse primers for TCR Jbeta segments was used. A multiplex PCR assay on genomic DNA amplified the CDR3 region of rearranged TCR beta genes. The amplified TCR beta libraries were sequenced on the Illumina HiSeq System as 87-base-pair reads. The original pipeline was this. In a later analysis, tens of millions of unique TCR beta chains were counted across the approximately 670 repertoires, and about 10 million of these chains were shared by at least two donors. Raw reads were error-corrected and collapsed into unique sequences by a nearest-neighbor algorithm in which closely related sequences were merged to remove PCR and sequencing errors. To assign V, D and J gene segments, CDR3 sequences were aligned to IMGT reference sequences. For a sequence to be retained, at least a six-nucleotide match to both a V gene segment and a J gene segment was required. A rearrangement counted as productive if the CDR3 had no stop codons and remained in frame with V and J, and every other rearrangement counted as non-productive. CDR3 was defined according to IMGT convention as the region running from the second conserved V-encoded cysteine to the conserved J-encoded phenylalanine. The earlier analysis of about 500 of the donors excluded sequences that lacked an unambiguous match to a single V gene segment. An earlier analysis of almost 600 of the donors classified V segments as functional when productive rearrangements were above 56.7% and as segregating when the standard deviation between donors was above 5%. A statistical classification framework was built to diagnose cytomegalovirus status from the catalog of TCR beta chain sequences. A later analysis assigned V and J genes by comparing TCR nucleotide sequences with IMGT/GENE-DB human TR gene sequences. The TCRdist pipeline was used in a later analysis to assign CDR3 sequences and most-parsimonious VDJ recombination scenarios. In a later analysis, every TCR beta chain was defined by the combination of its CDR3 amino acid sequence and its V-gene family, and reads without a unique V-gene family were dropped. As a way to deal with suspected cross-contamination and a sequencing artifact, a later analysis dropped nearly 600 nucleotide sequences that were highly shared and had low generation probability. A later analysis calculated a clonal expansion index for each public chain from normalized within-repertoire ranks of inferred template counts. Generation probabilities in a later analysis came from a VDJ recombination model fitted to out-of-frame rearrangements, and those results were checked against IGoR. A later analysis scored TCR-TCR, TCR-HLA and TCR-CMV co-occurrence with hypergeometric tests, applying a repertoire-size bias correction to TCR pairs. To estimate false discovery rates, a later analysis permuted the HLA or CMV assignments 20 times. In a later analysis, co-occurring TCRs were grouped with DBSCAN, and TCRdist sequence similarity was added when clustering was performed within HLA-allele-positive subsets. Repertoires with fewer than 30,000 or more than 120,000 public chains were left out of co-occurrence clustering, as were four to six repertoires with anomalous nucleotide sharing. In its TCRdb copy, this immuneACCESS table keeps in-frame sequences only and misses some clones. Where compared with another copy, unresolved V genes explain less than half of these, and the others have no known cause. V, J and clone size are taken as reported in that table, and D and trimming were inferred from the DNA itself. In all, the sample holds around 120,000 clones, and just over 70% of those were seen once. 2.6% of the sample lies in the top ten.

The cohort was made up of 500 to 850 healthy bone marrow donors. All cohort members were sampled while nominally healthy, although unrecorded immune exposures were likely present. The donor was CMV seropositive and was included in the group of almost 300 seropositive cohort members. A peripheral blood sample was collected from each donor, and TCR beta sequencing was performed on peripheral blood mononuclear cells. The Qiagen DNeasy Blood Extraction Kit was used to extract genomic DNA from the blood cell samples. The sequence links TRBV6-1 to TRBJ2-7; 7 bases in the middle match TRBD1. This clonotype was sampled from a woman aged 60-70 years in good health and CMV-seropositive. Material: PBMCs. The nucleotides are TGTGCCAGCAGTTATCGGACAGGCACCTACGAGCAGTACTTC. Translated, this is CASSYRTGTYEQYF.